The clone carrying this T cell receptor (beta chain) has just a few counts. Its matching antigen is unknown. The sample is drawn from a study of regulatory T cells in long-lasting Graves disease. Researchers made TCR beta libraries by using iRepertoire HTBI primers and running Arm-PCR on CDR3 regions. TCRdb independently ran MiXCR on the multiplex PCR reads; one entry per CDR3 protein. The data hold 500,000 to 700,000 distinct CDR3 sequences, with about 16% observed a single time. Study outcomes and limitations: Patients with persistent disease shared roughly 3,000 public clonotypes, outpacing the roughly 870 shared by new patients.

CDR1 is LGHNA, CDR2 YNFKEQ, per germline. V gave up 3 bases and J gave up 0 bases, with 14 bases separating them. The CDR3 runs to 16 residues. Regarding time point: newly diagnosed GD, antithyroid drugs for less than 3 months. Extracted PBMC RNA gave rise to the TCR library. This sample was shared with a second study, whose subject was T cells in Graves' hyperthyroidism and ophthalmopathy. Per that paper: Patients aged 18 to 65 had newly diagnosed hyperthyroidism that had lasted under 2 months. A set of HTBI primers served as the primers for a first-round RT-PCR of the TCR CDR3.

Sequenced material: peripheral blood mononuclear cells (PBMCs), taken at new diagnosis, from a patient treated with antithyroid drugs. The chain combines TRBV4-2 with TRBJ1-2; D may be TRBD1 (6 bases). The origin of this receptor is a woman in her twenties or thirties with Graves disease. CDR3 loop: CASSHLPTGTNYGYTF. The CDR3 coding sequence is TGTGCCAGCAGCCACCTCCCCACAGGGACTAACTATGGCTACACCTTC.